This passage covers 2 T cell receptor beta chains from one sample sequenced in a study of early T cells in non-severe SARS-CoV-2 infection. TCRdb passed the 5' RACE reads through MiXCR, listing each CDR3 protein once. Of approximately 37,000 distinct CDR3 sequences listed, 7.5% to 9% are singletons. Sequences were derived from whole blood, sampled at baseline. Source of these receptors: an adult who was a healthcare worker with PCR-confirmed SARS-CoV-2 infection or an uninfected control (not recorded which).

This clonotype has just a few counts. The rearrangement links TRBV30 to TRBJ1-3, with 10 bases lining up with TRBD1. The trim removed 2 bases at V and 4 bases at J, leaving 11 bases unmatched. The CDR3 has 17 residues. Germline CDR1 reads GTSNPN; CDR2 reads SVGIG (reference sequence). This chain's CDR3 is CAWSKGQGPRRGNTIYF. In DNA, the CDR3 is TGTGCCTGGAGTAAGGGACAGGGGCCCCGAAGAGGAAACACCATATATTTT. Full variable domain (remainder filled in from reference TRBV30 and TRBJ1-3): SQTIHQWPATLVQPVGSPLSLECTVEGTSNPNLYWYRQAAGRGLQLLFYSVGIGQISSEVPQNLSASRPQDRQFILSSKKLLLSDSGFYLCAWSKGQGPRRGNTIYFGEGSWLTVV.

This clonotype was picked up many times. V gene TRBV7-3 combines with J gene TRBJ2-3; D remains ambiguous. CDR1 and CDR2 from the germline V gene are SGHTA and FQGTGA. CDR3 length: 13 residues. V was shortened by 1 base and J by 4 bases, with 6 bases between the two germline ends. Here the CDR3 reads CASSLIPADTQYF. CDR3 sequence (DNA): TGTGCCAGCAGCTTAATTCCTGCAGATACGCAGTATTTT. Full variable domain (rest looked up from reference TRBV7-3 and TRBJ2-3): GAGVSQTPSNKVTEKGKYVELRCDPISGHTALYWYRQSLGQGPEFLIYFQGTGAADDSGLPNDRFFAVRPEGSVSTLKIQRTERGDSAVYLCASSLIPADTQYFGPGTRLTVL.